Listed below are T cell receptor beta chains from one sample, sequenced in a study of T cell changes during pregnancy in multiple sclerosis. Method: immunoSEQ multiplex PCR; TCRdb's copy keeps in-frame clones and lacks some. The table has about 60,000 clones, about 90% seen once. This specimen consisted of CD4+ T cells from peripheral blood mononuclear cells, obtained after pregnancy. Source of these receptors: a female donor in good health, enrolled as a control in a pregnancy study. The CDR3 runs from the conserved cysteine through the conserved F or W. The D gene is left open where the match is weak.

v_call	d_call	j_call	cdr3_aa
TRBV7-2	-	TRBJ1-3	CASSLVGQNSGNTIYF
TRBV7-3	TRBD2	TRBJ2-1	CASSLGLAGGDEQFF
TRBV11-3	-	TRBJ1-3	CASSLGAGRNTIYF
TRBV5-6	TRBD2	TRBJ2-2	CASSLLSGGAGELFF
TRBV7-2	TRBD1	TRBJ2-7	CASSPRQGPYEQYF
TRBV10-2	TRBD2	TRBJ2-1	CASTDFLGLAGGAYPYNEQFF
TRBV9	TRBD1	TRBJ1-1	CASSAGTGGGEAFF
TRBV30	TRBD1	TRBJ1-2	CAWNRPGQGRNYGYTF
TRBV7-8	-	TRBJ2-1	CASSSSVAGGATKNEQFF
TRBV18	TRBD2	TRBJ2-1	CASSPRSTSGGLGYNEQFF
TRBV27	-	TRBJ1-1	CASRATTGSNTEAFF
TRBV30	-	TRBJ1-1	CAWSAGTLNTEAFF
TRBV6-1	-	TRBJ1-3	CASLITNSGNTIYF
TRBV2	-	TRBJ2-7	CASSALHRAYEQYF
TRBV7-2	-	TRBJ2-5	CASSLGQGGLYF
TRBV11-2	-	TRBJ1-2	CASSLDREINYGYTF
TRBV19	TRBD2	TRBJ2-7	CASSIEPGTRGYEQYF
TRBV20-1	TRBD1	TRBJ2-7	CSARVLDREYF
TRBV2	-	TRBJ2-1	CASSEDIPVDYYNEQFF
TRBV10-1	-	TRBJ1-2	CASIGQSHYGYTF
TRBV5-4	-	TRBJ2-2	CASSFGQIGGITGELFF
TRBV5-4	-	TRBJ2-7	CASSLPDSYEQYF
TRBV18	-	TRBJ1-4	CASSPGPNEKLFF
TRBV5-1	TRBD2	TRBJ2-3	CASSPGGWVAGDTQYF
TRBV15	-	TRBJ1-2	CATSSASGEPGYTF
TRBV4-3	-	TRBJ1-3	CASSQDSQGGNTIYF
TRBV29-1	TRBD1	TRBJ1-4	CSAQLTGGEKLFF
TRBV18	TRBD1	TRBJ1-4	CASSPEDRAQRLFF
TRBV18	-	TRBJ1-1	CASSTDVGLSTEAFF
TRBV7-6	TRBD1	TRBJ2-3	CASSIQGQNPSTDTQYF
TRBV27	TRBD1	TRBJ2-7	CASQDRDGIYEQYF
TRBV7-2	TRBD2	TRBJ2-7	CASSLARTRAAEQYF
TRBV2	-	TRBJ1-6	CASTDLRQLNSPLHF
TRBV28	-	TRBJ1-6	CAIQGRSNSPLHF
TRBV15	TRBD1	TRBJ2-7	CATSGGQSLTYEQYF
TRBV5-1	TRBD1	TRBJ1-2	CASSSSGTGGHGYTF
TRBV19	TRBD1	TRBJ1-4	CASGQGRWEKLFF
TRBV5-8	TRBD2	TRBJ2-1	CASSRSGGSYNEQFF
TRBV4-2	-	TRBJ1-2	CASSQDWGGSNYGYTF
TRBV5-8	TRBD1	TRBJ2-2	CASSLRTGGATGELFF
TRBV9	TRBD1	TRBJ1-3	CASSVFRDRGLLGNTIYF
TRBV19	TRBD1	TRBJ1-6	CARALRGQGNSPLHF